Below, 21 T cell receptor beta chains from the same sample are listed, as sequenced in a study of tumor-infiltrating lymphocytes in primary liver carcinoma. The blood RNA (from unsorted whole blood) was obtained, and germline DNA was also extracted. Constant-region priming of 500 to 550 ng total RNA yielded TCR beta cDNA. ARM-PCR was slightly modified, and three nested multiplex PCR rounds with it gave rise to the TCR beta libraries. Investigators reported that the first two PCR rounds, at 10 to 11 cycles each, used TRBV1-TRBV30 forward primers with a C-beta reverse primer. TCRdb reanalysed the multiplex PCR reads using MiXCR and keeps one entry per CDR3 protein. The table lists 180,000 or so distinct CDR3 sequences, less than 65% of them singletons. What was sequenced was peripheral blood. These TCRs come from a man aged 40-49 years with primary liver carcinoma and hepatitis B virus infection.

With regard to this clonotype: The germline gene is not matched at one end of the junction; a read error may be the cause. V gene TRBV11-2 combines with J gene TRBJ2-5; tentatively, D is TRBD1 or TRBD2 (5 bases each). The CDR3 extends over 13 amino acids. Per germline, CDR1 SGHAT and CDR2 FQNNGV. Written as DNA, the CDR3 is TGTGCCAGCAGCACCAGTCTAGGGGAGACCAAGCACTTC. It is translated as CASSTSLGETKHF.

This clonotype was observed a few times. V gene TRBV6-1 combines with J gene TRBJ2-3; 11 nucleotides agree with TRBD2. Per the germline V gene, CDR1 is MNHNS and CDR2 is SASEGT. The length of the CDR3 is 18 residues. With 2 bases clipped from V and 6 bases from J, the junction kept 13 bases outside the gene matches. This chain's CDR3 is CASSETSYSGRARDTQYF. For the CDR3, the DNA is TGTGCCAGCAGTGAAACATCCTATAGCGGGAGGGCCAGGGATACGCAGTATTTT.

This chain joins TRBV12-3 or TRBV12-4 and TRBJ2-3; D is uncertain. This CDR3 is 15 amino acids long. Trimming stripped 5 bases from V and 5 bases from J, with 17 bases between. The CDR3 reads CASSRRLSGIDTQYF. The DNA of the CDR3 is TGTGCCAGCAGTCGCCGGCTCAGTGGGATAGATACGCAGTATTTT.

Points on this clonotype: A much bigger clone sits one base away, suggesting this may be a read error. The final CDR3 position lacks the conserved phenylalanine or tryptophan, pointing to a likely read error. This rearrangement joins TRBV11-2 to TRBJ2-1; D might be TRBD2 (5 bases). The ends were cut back, 1 base at V and 7 bases at J, with 14 bases in the middle. This CDR3 contains 15 residues. The germline gives CDR1 SGHAT, CDR2 FQNNGV. This CDR3 reads CASSLGAGQSNEQFI. The CDR3 coding sequence is TGTGCCAGCAGCTTAGGTGCGGGTCAATCGAATGAGCAGTTCATC.

This clonotype appeared once. At one boundary the junction diverges from the germline segment, which might be a read error. The chain couples TRBV11-2 to TRBJ2-7; D gene uncertain. The length of the CDR3 is 12 residues. CDR1 and CDR2 from the germline V gene are SGHAT and FQNNGV. The CDR3 sequence is CAGSSNSGPQYF. The CDR3 DNA follows: TGTGCCGGCAGCTCTAATAGTGGGCCGCAGTACTTC.

This chain joins TRBV7-9 and TRBJ1-2, with a weak D call TRBD1 (6 bases). Germline V gives CDR1 SEHNR, CDR2 FQNEAQ (reference sequence). Trimming shortened V by 1 base and J by 8 bases, and 11 bases separated the two germline ends. The CDR3 contains 13 residues. Here the CDR3 DNA reads TGTGCCAGCAGCTTAGGACAGGCCGGGGGCTACACCTTC. Translated, it gives CASSLGQAGGYTF.

This clonotype has ten or more counts. The V gene is TRBV11-2, the J gene TRBJ2-6; D is uncertain. The CDR3 length is 14 residues. The germline V gene encodes CDR1 SGHAT and CDR2 FQNNGV. The V and J ends lost 1 base and 6 bases respectively, with 7 bases between them. The CDR3 DNA follows: TGTGCCAGCAGCTTAGGTACCGAGGCCAACGTCCTGACTTTC. This translates into CASSLGTEANVLTF.

The chain links TRBV30 to TRBJ1-1; no clear D. The V end was cut by 2 bases, the J end by 9 bases, with 10 bases between. The CDR3 contains 11 residues. Looked up from germline, CDR1 is GTSNPN and CDR2 is SVGIG (reference sequence). The CDR3, as DNA: TGTGCCTGGAGTCCCCCAGGAAAAGCTTTCTTT. Its protein product is CAWSPPGKAFF. The full variable domain, with the rest looked up from reference TRBV30 and TRBJ1-1, is SQTIHQWPATLVQPVGSPLSLECTVEGTSNPNLYWYRQAAGRGLQLLFYSVGIGQISSEVPQNLSASRPQDRQFILSSKKLLLSDSGFYLCAWSPPGKAFFGQGTRLTVV.

A note on this clonotype: This may stem from a read error, because a much larger clone lies one nucleotide away. This chain uses TRBV11-2 with TRBJ2-5; 7 bases are shared with TRBD1. CDR3 size: 15 residues. Germline V CDR1 and CDR2: SGHAT, FQNNGV. Unmatched junction bases numbered 12, after V lost 6 bases and J lost 5 bases. For the CDR3, the DNA is TGTGCCAGCAGTTATAGGGGACAGATGATGGAGACCCAGTACTTC. It encodes CASSYRGQMMETQYF.

The chain joins TRBV11-1 to TRBJ2-5; D unclear. Germline V gene lookup returns CDR1 SGHAT and CDR2 FQDESV (reference sequence). The CDR3 sequence is 13 residues long. Trimming removed 9 bases at V and 1 base at J, with 12 bases between. The CDR3, as DNA: TGTGCCAGTGGCTTCCTAATCCAAGAGACCCAGTACTTC. It encodes CASGFLIQETQYF.

In the case of this clonotype: Germline is not matched at one junction end, which may reflect a read error. The chain joins TRBV6-6 to TRBJ2-4; D call uncertain. The CDR3 is made up of 16 amino acids. Germline V gives CDR1 MNHNY, CDR2 SVGAGI (reference sequence). The CDR3 coding sequence is TGTGTCAGCAGCCTCCCGTCCCCACTGAACCAAAACATTCAGTACTTC. As protein: CVSSLPSPLNQNIQYF.

This clonotype was found once. V gene TRBV7-3 combines with J gene TRBJ2-1, with D tentatively TRBD2 (5 bases). This CDR3 is built from 15 residues. CDR1 and CDR2 from the germline V gene are SGHTA and FQGTGA. Between the trimmed V and J ends, which lost 1 base and 6 bases, there was a span of 13 bases. CDR3 in amino acids: CASSLSIPSSNEQFF. For the CDR3, the DNA is TGTGCCAGCAGCTTAAGTATTCCTAGCTCCAATGAGCAGTTCTTC.

As for this clonotype: Given a much more abundant clone one base away, this may be a read error. This chain connects TRBV11-2 to TRBJ2-7, with 9 bases lining up with TRBD2. Trimming at V came to 1 base and at J to 10 bases, leaving 17 bases not matched to a gene. The CDR3 loop spans 17 amino acids. Germline V lookup: CDR1 SGHAT, CDR2 FQNNGV. As DNA, the CDR3 is TGTGCCAGCAGCTTAGTATGGGGGTTAGCGGGAGAACGTGATCAGTACTTC. Its translation: CASSLVWGLAGERDQYF.

This clonotype was detected only once. At one end, the junction sequence differs from germline, possibly due to a read error. The gene calls are TRBV12-3 or TRBV12-4 and TRBJ1-5, with unresolved D. The CDR3 is made up of 12 amino acids. In DNA, the CDR3 is TGTGCCAACAGTCAGTCGGATCAGCCCCAGCATTTT. Encoded protein: CANSQSDQPQHF.

This chain uses TRBV6-5 with TRBJ2-2; TRBD2 matches at 7 bases. The trim removed 7 bases at V and 6 bases at J, leaving 5 bases unmatched. This CDR3 has 13 residues. Per germline, CDR1 MNHEY and CDR2 SVGAGI. The chain's CDR3 is CASISGYSGELFF. The CDR3 DNA follows: TGTGCCAGCATTAGCGGGTATTCCGGGGAGCTGTTTTTT.

This clonotype was seen only once. Compared with germline, one end of the junction differs, possibly owing to a read error. The V call is TRBV11-2, the J call TRBJ2-7; perhaps D is TRBD1 or TRBD2 (5 bases each). This CDR3 has 12 amino acids. In germline, CDR1 is SGHAT, CDR2 FQNNGV. CDR3: CASRLAQGKQYF. DNA of the CDR3: TGTGCCAGCAGATTAGCGCAGGGAAAGCAATACTTC.

The sample holds a few counts of this clonotype. The rearrangement uses TRBV12-3 or TRBV12-4 and TRBJ1-2, with 7 bases lining up with TRBD1. The CDR3 is 13 residues long. J lost 4 bases, V lost 4 bases, and 3 bases had no gene match. CDR3 sequence reads: CASSYRGVYGYTF. The CDR3 nucleotides are TGTGCCAGCAGTTACAGGGGTGTCTATGGCTACACCTTC.

The rearrangement links TRBV4-1 to TRBJ1-2, with D tentatively TRBD1 (6 bases). The CDR3 contains 14 residues. Germline-derived CDR1 and CDR2 are MGHRA and YSYEKL. V lost 0 bases and J lost 5, with 10 bases in between. This CDR3 reads CASSQDHTGYGYTF. The CDR3 region has the DNA TGCGCCAGCAGCCAAGATCACACAGGGTATGGCTACACCTTC.

This clonotype turned up a few times. This chain links TRBV7-9 with TRBJ2-1, with D tentatively TRBD1 (5 bases). Germline V gene data show CDR1 as SEHNR and CDR2 as FQNEAQ (reference sequence). V was pared by 5 bases and J by 8 bases, with 10 bases between. CDR3 size: 12 residues. The CDR3 DNA follows: TGTGCCAGCAGCGTGCAGGGTGATGAGCAGTTCTTC. Residues: CASSVQGDEQFF.

This clonotype was observed a handful of times. The chain links TRBV6-5 to TRBJ1-1, with D uncertain. V lost 2 bases to trimming and J lost 1 base, with 14 bases between them. The CDR3 contains 16 residues. CDR1 is MNHEY and CDR2 is SVGAGI in the germline V gene. CDR3 bases: TGTGCCAGCAGTTACAGGCGGCAGGCGACGAACACTGAAGCTTTCTTT. It encodes CASSYRRQATNTEAFF.

This clonotype turned up a few times. A much larger clone lies a single base off, so this may be a read error. This chain connects TRBV11-2 to TRBJ2-1; the D gene is possibly TRBD2 (6 bases). The CDR3 length is 18 residues. Germline V gives CDR1 SGHAT, CDR2 FQNNGV. CDR3 residues: CASSPGGSGLSSYNEQSF. CDR3 DNA sequence: TGTGCCAGCAGCCCAGGTGGTAGCGGCCTGAGTAGCTACAATGAGCAGTCCTTC.